Below are 25 T cell receptor beta chains sequenced from a single sample in a study of control samples from healthy donors and cancer patients (TCRdb year 2020). The method was the immunoSEQ multiplex PCR assay. What TCRdb holds here is the immuneACCESS table cut down to in-frame rearrangements. Part of the clones is not present; checked against another copy, under half of the missing clones reflect an unresolved V gene, and the others are unexplained. For this sample there are approximately 120,000 clones; about 88% appear just once. The ten largest make up about 1.8% of the sample. The sample comprised blood. All receptors come from a young man in good health.

The V and J genes are TRBV12-3 or TRBV12-4 and TRBJ1-3; D unresolved. Trimming left V 6 bases short and J 8 bases short, with 14 bases between. The CDR3 has 13 residues. CDR3 region: CASRDNMRDTIYF. Written as DNA, the CDR3 is TGTGCCAGCAGAGACAATATGCGAGACACCATATATTTT.

This rearrangement joins TRBV6-5 to TRBJ2-5; TRBD2 is a possible D gene (6 bases). Germline assignment: CDR1 MNHEY and CDR2 SVGAGI. Trimming pared 5 bases from V and 1 base from J, leaving 11 bases between. The CDR3 length is 14 residues. CDR3 bases: TGTGCCAGCAGTAGCGGGTCGATCCAAGAGACCCAGTACTTC. Its protein product is CASSSGSIQETQYF.

The chain uses TRBV21-1 and TRBJ1-2. TRBV21-1 is shown as a pseudogene. The CDR3 consists of 16 residues. The CDR3 region is CASSLSRGGAARSYTF. For the CDR3, the DNA is TGTGCCAGCAGCCTCAGCAGGGGGGGGGCCGCCAGATCCTACACCTTC.

The chain couples TRBV4-3 to TRBJ2-2, with 7 bases aligning to TRBD2. This CDR3 has 14 residues. V shed 1 base, J shed 9 bases, and the junction held 5 bases outside the gene matches. Per the germline V gene, CDR1 is LGHNA and CDR2 is YSLEER. CDR3 coding DNA: TGCGCCAGCAGCCAAGCGGGGGGTTATAGGGAGCTGTTTTTT. Translating it yields CASSQAGGYRELFF.

This clone has a handful of counts. The chain carries TRBV3-1 (or the pseudogene TRBV3-2) and TRBJ2-5; 10 bases are a match to TRBD1. CDR1 and CDR2 (germline): LGHDT, YNNKEL (reference sequence). The CDR3 has 16 residues. V lost 0 bases and J lost 6; bases outside the gene matches: 7. Here the CDR3 DNA reads TGTGCCAGCAGCCAAGATGGGACAGGGGTGAGAAAGACCCAGTACTTC. Protein sequence: CASSQDGTGVRKTQYF.

The table lists this clone with a count of one. CDR3 in DNA: TGTGCCAGCAGCTTCATGGACACTGAAGCTTTCTTT. It is translated as CASSFMDTEAFF. V gene TRBV5-8 combines with J gene TRBJ1-1; D not resolved. CDR1 is SGHTS, CDR2 YDEGEE, per germline. The CDR3 sequence is 12 residues long. V lost 2 bases, J lost 3 bases, and 5 bases lay in between.

The rearrangement uses TRBV7-9 and TRBJ2-3; D tentatively fits TRBD1 or TRBD2 (5 bases each). V was shortened by 3 bases and J by 4 bases, with 5 bases between the two germline ends. The CDR3 is 12 amino acids. In germline, CDR1 is SEHNR, CDR2 FQNEAQ (reference sequence). CDR3 region: CASSLGADTQYF. CDR3 in DNA: TGTGCCAGCAGCTTGGGGGCAGATACGCAGTATTTT.

V is TRBV9 and J is TRBJ1-1, with 7 bases that match TRBD1. This CDR3 spans 14 amino acids. The V gene end was trimmed by 0 bases and the J gene end by 1 base; junction bases not matched to a gene: 0. CDR1 SGDLS and CDR2 YYNGEE come from the germline V gene. CDR3 loop: CASSVEGANTEAFF. The CDR3 DNA reads TGTGCCAGCAGCGTAGAGGGGGCGAACACTGAAGCTTTCTTT.

J is TRBJ2-1 and V is TRBV9, with 11 bases that match TRBD2. Germline lookup yields CDR1 SGDLS and CDR2 YYNGEE. The CDR3 consists of 14 residues. The V gene end was trimmed by 1 base and the J gene end by 10 bases; junction bases not matched to a gene: 4. CDR3 nucleotides: TGTGCCAGCAGCGTACCACTAGCGGGAGAAGAGCAGTTCTTC. It is translated as CASSVPLAGEEQFF.

This chain connects TRBV28 to TRBJ2-3; D not resolved. The ends were cut back, 7 bases at V and 6 bases at J, with 8 bases in the middle. Germline V gene lookup returns CDR1 MDHEN and CDR2 SYDVKM. The CDR3 is 11 amino acids. The chain's CDR3 is CASIRADTQYF. Here the CDR3 DNA reads TGTGCCAGCATTCGCGCCGATACGCAGTATTTT.

This chain uses TRBV6-1 with TRBJ2-1, with 11 bases lining up with TRBD1. CDR3 length equals 16 residues. Germline values: CDR1 MNHNS, CDR2 SASEGT. J gave up 4 bases and V 4 bases, and 6 bases lay outside the gene matches. Here the CDR3 DNA reads TGTGCCAGCAGTGGCACCGGGACAGGGGGTTACAATGAGCAGTTCTTC. It is translated as CASSGTGTGGYNEQFF.

This chain links TRBV15 with TRBJ2-2; D is unclear. V was pared by 6 bases and J by 6 bases, with 8 bases between. Germline-derived CDR1 and CDR2 are LNHNV and YYDKDF (reference sequence). This CDR3 spans 12 amino acids. In DNA form, the CDR3 reads TGTGCCACCAGAGTAGGCGCCGGGGAGCTGTTTTTT. It yields the protein CATRVGAGELFF.

The CDR3 here is CASGLAGVSYEQYF. In nucleotides, the CDR3 is TGCGCCAGCGGGCTAGCGGGCGTCTCCTACGAGCAGTACTTC. The rearrangement uses TRBV10-2 and TRBJ2-7; the match to TRBD2 covers 8 bases. Trimming removed 8 bases from V and 0 bases from J; junction bases left unmatched: 6. The germline V gene encodes CDR1 WSHSY and CDR2 SAAADI. The CDR3 has 14 amino acids.

The genes are TRBV6-4 and TRBJ2-3, with D perhaps TRBD2 (5 bases). V was shortened by 3 bases and J by 4 bases, with 14 bases between the two germline ends. In germline, CDR1 is MRHNA, CDR2 SNTAGT. The CDR3 contains 15 residues. The CDR3 is CASSEDLGSPDTQYF. The CDR3 DNA follows: TGTGCCAGCAGTGAGGACTTAGGGAGCCCAGATACGCAGTATTTT.

The rearrangement joins TRBV19 to TRBJ1-5; 10 bases fit TRBD1. The CDR3 has 19 residues. J was trimmed by 2 bases and V by 4 bases; bases with no gene match: 14. Per the germline V gene, CDR1 is LNHDA and CDR2 is SQIVND (reference sequence). The CDR3 region is CASSTTGTGESLGNQPQHF. CDR3 DNA: TGTGCCAGTAGTACAACCGGGACAGGGGAATCGTTAGGCAATCAGCCCCAGCATTTT.

This chain links TRBV19 with TRBJ1-2; TRBD1 matches 8 bases. The V gene end was trimmed by 6 bases and the J gene end by 3 bases; junction bases not matched to a gene: 3. Germline loops: CDR1 LNHDA, CDR2 SQIVND (reference sequence). The CDR3 covers 13 residues. CDR3 nucleotide sequence: TGTGCCAGTAGCGGACAGGGTTACTATGGCTACACCTTC. Translated: CASSGQGYYGYTF.

The chain combines TRBV27 with TRBJ2-1; D is unresolved. This CDR3 region has 16 residues. Germline V lookup: CDR1 MNHEY, CDR2 SMNVEV (reference sequence). V lost 6 bases, J lost 2 bases, and 17 bases lay in between. The DNA of the CDR3 is TGTGCCAGCAGCGTATGGCGGCCGATCACCTACAATGAGCAGTTCTTC. Translated, it gives CASSVWRPITYNEQFF.

This clone was recorded a few times. Mismatch with germline at one junction end may stem from a read error. The chain couples TRBV12-3 or TRBV12-4 to TRBJ2-1, with a weak D call TRBD2 (6 bases). The CDR3 runs 12 residues. Here the CDR3 reads CASMFDRGGMVF. The CDR3 DNA follows: TGTGCCAGCATGTTTGATAGGGGCGGGATGGTCTTC.

This clone is a singleton in its sample. The CDR3: CASSYSRVGSGVRGELFF. The CDR3 coding sequence is TGTGCCAGCAGTTACTCCAGAGTCGGTAGCGGCGTCCGCGGGGAGCTGTTTTTT. The chain is built from TRBV6-2 or TRBV6-3 and TRBJ2-2; a possible D gene is TRBD2 (6 bases). V was clipped by 0 bases and J by 7 bases, with 21 bases between them. CDR1 is MNHEY, CDR2 SVGEGT, per germline. CDR3 size: 18 residues.

This clone was found a few times. CDR3 residues: CASSPNQGSNQPQHF. DNA of the CDR3: TGTGCCAGCAGCCCAAACCAGGGGAGCAATCAGCCCCAGCATTTT. The chain combines TRBV7-9 with TRBJ1-5; TRBD1 might be the D (6 bases). Trimming shortened V by 5 bases and J by 1 base, and 12 bases separated the two germline ends. The CDR3 sequence is 15 residues long. From germline, CDR1 is SEHNR and CDR2 FQNEAQ (reference sequence).

This clone appeared a few times. This chain connects TRBV19 to TRBJ1-2; 7 bases align to TRBD1. In germline, CDR1 is LNHDA, CDR2 SQIVND (reference sequence). The trim removed 4 bases at V and 12 bases at J, leaving 14 bases unmatched. This CDR3 has 14 amino acids. CDR3 DNA: TGTGCCAGTAGTACCATTACAGGGGCCTCTTCCCACACCTTC. As protein: CASSTITGASSHTF.

The CDR3 protein is CASRTFYATNEKLFF. The DNA for the CDR3 is TGTGCCAGCAGGACCTTTTATGCAACTAATGAAAAACTGTTTTTT. J is TRBJ1-4 and V is TRBV6-5, with D unclear. Between the trimmed V and J ends, which lost 6 bases and 0 bases, there was a span of 11 bases. The CDR3 runs to 15 residues. CDR1 and CDR2 (germline): MNHEY, SVGAGI.

This clone was observed a single time. This chain connects TRBV27 to TRBJ1-6; D might be TRBD1 (6 bases). Germline values: CDR1 MNHEY, CDR2 SMNVEV (reference sequence). The V gene lost 6 bases and the J gene lost 9 bases, with 12 bases spanning the gap. The CDR3 is 13 residues long. The DNA for the CDR3 is TGTGCCAGCAGGCCCTCAGGGGTTTCACCCCTCCACTTT. This translates into CASRPSGVSPLHF.

This clone was detected many times. The CDR3 nucleotides read TGTGCCAGCAGATACAGGGGTGCGAACACTGAAGCTTTCTTT. This translates into CASRYRGANTEAFF. The chain is built from TRBV6-2 or TRBV6-3 and TRBJ1-1, with 7 bases fitting TRBD1. The CDR3 length is 14 residues. V gave up 6 bases and J gave up 1 base; unmatched junction bases: 5. Germline V lookup: CDR1 MNHEY, CDR2 SVGEGT.

This clone was observed a few times. The J gene is TRBJ2-7, the V gene TRBV2, with D possibly matching TRBD1 (6 bases). Germline V gene sequence: CDR1 SNHLY, CDR2 FYNNEI. Between the trimmed V and J ends, which lost 0 bases and 4 bases, there was a span of 16 bases. The CDR3 totals 16 residues. In DNA, the CDR3 is TGTGCCAGCAGTGAAGCAGGGGGTGCGGTGGGGTACGAGCAGTACTTC. Protein sequence: CASSEAGGAVGYEQYF.